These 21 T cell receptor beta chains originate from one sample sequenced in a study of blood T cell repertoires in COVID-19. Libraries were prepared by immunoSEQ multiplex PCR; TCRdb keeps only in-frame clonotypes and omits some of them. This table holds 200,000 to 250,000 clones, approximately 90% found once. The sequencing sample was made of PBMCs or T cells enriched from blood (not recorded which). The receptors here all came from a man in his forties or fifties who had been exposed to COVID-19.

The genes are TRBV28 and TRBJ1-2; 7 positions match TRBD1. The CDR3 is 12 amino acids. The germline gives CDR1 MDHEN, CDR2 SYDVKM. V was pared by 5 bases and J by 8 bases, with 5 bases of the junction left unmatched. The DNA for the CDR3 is TGTGCCAGCAGTGGACAGGCTCGAGGCTACACCTTC. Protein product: CASSGQARGYTF.

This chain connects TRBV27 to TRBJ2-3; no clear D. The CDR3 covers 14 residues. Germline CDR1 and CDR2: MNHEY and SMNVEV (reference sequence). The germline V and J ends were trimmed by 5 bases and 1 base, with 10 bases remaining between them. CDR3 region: CASSGLLGTDTQYF. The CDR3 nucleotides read TGTGCCAGCAGTGGGCTCCTTGGCACAGATACGCAGTATTTT.

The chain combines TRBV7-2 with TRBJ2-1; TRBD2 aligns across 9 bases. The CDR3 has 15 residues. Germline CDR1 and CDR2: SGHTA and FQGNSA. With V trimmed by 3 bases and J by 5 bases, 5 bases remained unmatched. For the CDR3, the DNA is TGTGCCAGCAGCTTCGGGCTAGCGGGGAACAATGAGCAGTTCTTC. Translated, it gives CASSFGLAGNNEQFF. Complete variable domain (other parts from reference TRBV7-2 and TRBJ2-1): GAGVSQSPSNKVTEKGKDVELRCDPISGHTALYWYRQSLGQGLEFLIYFQGNSAPDKSGLPSDRFSAERTGGSVSTLTIQRTQQEDSAVYLCASSFGLAGNNEQFFGPGTRLTVL.

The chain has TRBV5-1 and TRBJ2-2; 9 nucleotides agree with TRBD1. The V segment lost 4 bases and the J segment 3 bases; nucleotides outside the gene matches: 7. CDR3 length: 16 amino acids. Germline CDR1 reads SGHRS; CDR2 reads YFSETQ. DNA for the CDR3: TGCGCCAGCAGCCCGTCACAGGGGGCGGACACCGGGGAGCTGTTTTTT. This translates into CASSPSQGADTGELFF.

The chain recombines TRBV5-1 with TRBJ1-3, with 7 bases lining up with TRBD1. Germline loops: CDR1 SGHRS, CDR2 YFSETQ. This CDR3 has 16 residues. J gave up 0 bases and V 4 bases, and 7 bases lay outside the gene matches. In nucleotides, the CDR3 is TGCGCCAGCAGCCCAGGAGGGACAGTCTCTGGAAACACCATATATTTT. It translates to CASSPGGTVSGNTIYF.

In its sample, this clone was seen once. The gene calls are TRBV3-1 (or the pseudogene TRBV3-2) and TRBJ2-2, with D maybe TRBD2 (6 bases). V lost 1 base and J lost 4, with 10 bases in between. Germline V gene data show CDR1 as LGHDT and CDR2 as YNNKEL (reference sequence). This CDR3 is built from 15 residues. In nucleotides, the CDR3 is TGTGCCAGCAGCCAAGTCGGGAGTGGCACCGGGGAGCTGTTTTTT. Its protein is CASSQVGSGTGELFF.

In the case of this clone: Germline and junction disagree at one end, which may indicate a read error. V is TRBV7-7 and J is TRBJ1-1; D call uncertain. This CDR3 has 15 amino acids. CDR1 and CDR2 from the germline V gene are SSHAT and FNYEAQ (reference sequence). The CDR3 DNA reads TGTGCTAGCAGCTTAGTTAGCCCGAAGAACACTGAAGCTTTCTTT. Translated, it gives CASSLVSPKNTEAFF.

The CDR3 region is CASSPRRDRGPQYV. The CDR3 DNA is TGTGCCAGCTCACCACGGAGGGACAGGGGGCCCCAGTACGTC. V and J are TRBV18 and TRBJ2-7, with 12 nucleotides matching TRBD1. The CDR3 runs to 14 residues. Looked up from germline, CDR1 is KGHSH and CDR2 is LQKENI. J was trimmed by 10 bases and V by 1 base; bases with no gene match: 5.

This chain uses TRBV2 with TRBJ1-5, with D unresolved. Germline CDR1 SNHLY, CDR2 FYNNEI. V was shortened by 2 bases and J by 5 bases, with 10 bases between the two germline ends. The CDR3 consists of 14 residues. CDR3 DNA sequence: TGTGCCAGCAGTGAACGAGGGAATGATCAGCCCCAGCATTTT. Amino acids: CASSERGNDQPQHF.

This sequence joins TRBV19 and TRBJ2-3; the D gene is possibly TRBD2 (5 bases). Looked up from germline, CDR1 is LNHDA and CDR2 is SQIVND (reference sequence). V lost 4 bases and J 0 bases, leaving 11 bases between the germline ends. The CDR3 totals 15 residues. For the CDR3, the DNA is TGTGCCAGTAGTACCGGACTGTCTAGCACAGATACGCAGTATTTT. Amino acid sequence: CASSTGLSSTDTQYF.

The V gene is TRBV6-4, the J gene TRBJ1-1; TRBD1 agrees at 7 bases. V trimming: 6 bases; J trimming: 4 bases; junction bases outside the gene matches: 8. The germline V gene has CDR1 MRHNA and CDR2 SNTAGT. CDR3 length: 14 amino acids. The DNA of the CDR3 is TGTGCCAGCAGGTCAGACAGGGTTGGCACTGAAGCTTTCTTT. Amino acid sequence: CASRSDRVGTEAFF.

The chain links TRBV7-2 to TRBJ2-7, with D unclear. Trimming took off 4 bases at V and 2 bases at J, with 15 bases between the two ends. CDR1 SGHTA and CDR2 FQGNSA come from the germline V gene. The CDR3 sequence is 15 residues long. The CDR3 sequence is CASSSFVAVAYEQYF. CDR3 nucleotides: TGTGCCAGCAGCTCCTTCGTTGCGGTTGCCTACGAGCAGTACTTC.

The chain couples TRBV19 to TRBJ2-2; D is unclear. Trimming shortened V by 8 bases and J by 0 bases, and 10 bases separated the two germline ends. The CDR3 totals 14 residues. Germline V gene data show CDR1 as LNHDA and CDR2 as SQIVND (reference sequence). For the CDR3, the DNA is TGTGCCAGTCGAGAATTTCCGAACACCGGGGAGCTGTTTTTT. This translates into CASREFPNTGELFF.

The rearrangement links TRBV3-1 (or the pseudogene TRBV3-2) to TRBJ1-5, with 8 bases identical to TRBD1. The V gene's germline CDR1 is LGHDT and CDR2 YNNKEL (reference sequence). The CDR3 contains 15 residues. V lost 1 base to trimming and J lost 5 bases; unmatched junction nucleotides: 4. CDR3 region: CASSQGTGIDQPQHF. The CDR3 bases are TGTGCCAGCAGCCAAGGGACAGGGATCGATCAGCCCCAGCATTTT.

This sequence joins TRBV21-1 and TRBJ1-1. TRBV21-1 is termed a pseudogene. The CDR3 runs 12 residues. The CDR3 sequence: CASSGEETEAFF. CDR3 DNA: TGTGCCAGCAGCGGGGAGGAAACTGAAGCTTTCTTT.

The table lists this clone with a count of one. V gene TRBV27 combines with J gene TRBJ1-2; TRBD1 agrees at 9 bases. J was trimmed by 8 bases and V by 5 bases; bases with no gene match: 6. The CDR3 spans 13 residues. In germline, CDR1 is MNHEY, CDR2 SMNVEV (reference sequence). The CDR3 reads CASSPQGALGYTF. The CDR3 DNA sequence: TGTGCCAGCAGTCCACAGGGGGCCTTGGGCTACACCTTC.

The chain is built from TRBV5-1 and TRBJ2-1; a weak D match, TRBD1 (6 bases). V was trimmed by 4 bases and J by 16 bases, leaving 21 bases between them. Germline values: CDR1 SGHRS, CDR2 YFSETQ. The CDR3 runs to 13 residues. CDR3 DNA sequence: TGCGCCAGCAGCCTGGGAATTACGGGACATTCCTTCTTC. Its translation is CASSLGITGHSFF.

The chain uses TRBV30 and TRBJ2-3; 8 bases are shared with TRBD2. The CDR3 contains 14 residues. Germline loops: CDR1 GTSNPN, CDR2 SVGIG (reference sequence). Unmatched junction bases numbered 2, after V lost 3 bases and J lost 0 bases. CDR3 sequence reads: CAWRLAASTDTQYF. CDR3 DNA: TGTGCCTGGAGACTAGCGGCCAGCACAGATACGCAGTATTTT.

In DNA, the CDR3 is TGTGCCATCAGTGAGTCCGCTAGTTATCCCTACAATGAGCAGTTCTTC. Translation: CAISESASYPYNEQFF. The chain combines TRBV10-3 with TRBJ2-1; D remains ambiguous. The CDR3 is made up of 16 amino acids. Germline V lookup: CDR1 ENHRY, CDR2 SYGVKD. The V end lost 0 bases, the J end lost 2 bases, and 11 bases lay between the germline ends.

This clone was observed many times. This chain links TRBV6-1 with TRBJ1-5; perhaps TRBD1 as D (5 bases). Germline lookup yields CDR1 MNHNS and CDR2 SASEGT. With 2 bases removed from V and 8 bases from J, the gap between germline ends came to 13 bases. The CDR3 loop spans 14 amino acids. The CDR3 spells CASSEQGAWEPQHF. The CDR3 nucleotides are TGTGCCAGCAGTGAACAAGGGGCTTGGGAGCCCCAGCATTTT.

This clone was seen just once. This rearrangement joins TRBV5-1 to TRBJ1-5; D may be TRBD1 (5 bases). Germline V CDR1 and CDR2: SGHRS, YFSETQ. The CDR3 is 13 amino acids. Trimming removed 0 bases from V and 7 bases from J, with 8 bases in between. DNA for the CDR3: TGCGCCAGCAGCTTGGCCCGGGGGCAGCCCCAGCATTTT. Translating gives CASSLARGQPQHF. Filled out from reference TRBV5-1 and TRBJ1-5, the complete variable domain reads KAGVTQTPRYLIKTRGQQVTLSCSPISGHRSVSWYQQTPGQGLQFLFEYFSETQRNKGNFPGRFSGRQFSNSRSEMNVSTLELGDSALYLCASSLARGQPQHFGDGTRLSIL.